A selection of T cell receptor beta chains follows, all from one sample in a study of human T cells and chemical hapten exposure. Using its own MiXCR run on the RACE reads, TCRdb lists one record per CDR3 protein. The sample lists roughly 380,000 distinct CDR3 sequences, more than 5% seen once, with 5% to 6% in the top ten. This sample comprised whole blood, obtained in connection with sensitization to the hapten diphenylcyclopropenone (DPC). All receptors come from a young woman with alopecia areata. Some clones in this sample may be carry-over from other donors' samples. Each CDR3 is given with its conserved first and last residue. The D gene is left open where the match is weak. Not all rows give a size; the values are once, few, many and, for expanded clones, a class.

v_call,cdr3_length,j_call,d_call,clone_size,cdr3_nt,cdr3_aa
TRBV29-1,12,TRBJ2-2,.,.,TGCAGCGTTGCCGGGGGCACCGGGGAGCTGTTTTTT,CSVAGGTGELFF
TRBV7-2,14,TRBJ2-1,TRBD1,many,TGTGCCAGCAGCTCGGGACAGCCGGCTGATGAGCAGTTCTTC,CASSSGQPADEQFF
TRBV20-1,16,TRBJ2-3,.,.,TGCAGTGCTAGACCCCTTAGGGGGGCGAGCACAGATACGCAGTATTTT,CSARPLRGASTDTQYF
TRBV7-6,17,TRBJ2-3,TRBD2,many,TGTGCCAGCAGCTTAGACTATAGCGGGGGCGGGATGGATACGCAGTATTTT,CASSLDYSGGGMDTQYF
TRBV6-2/TRBV6-3,19,TRBJ1-5,TRBD1,.,TGTGCCAGCACTTTAACAGGAAGGGAACGACAGGGTAGCAATCAGCCCCAGCATTTT,CASTLTGRERQGSNQPQHF
TRBV6-5,17,TRBJ1-6,TRBD1,many,TGTGCCAGCAGCGAATGGACAGGTTCGACCAAAAATTCACCCCTCCACTTT,CASSEWTGSTKNSPLHF
TRBV6-6,13,TRBJ1-1,.,many,TGTGCCAGCAGTGTAACAGTTAGCACTGAAGCTTTCTTT,CASSVTVSTEAFF
TRBV28,15,TRBJ1-3,TRBD1,few,TGTGCCAGCAGTCCGTTGACGGGACAGGGGGGCACCATATATTTT,CASSPLTGQGGTIYF
TRBV4-3,13,TRBJ2-7,.,few,TGCGCCAGCAGCCAAGATAGAAGGTACGAGCAGTACTTC,CASSQDRRYEQYF
TRBV3-1,15,TRBJ1-1,.,many,TGTGCCAGCAGCCAAGGGAGCGGTACAAACACTGAAGCTTTCTTT,CASSQGSGTNTEAFF
TRBV12-3/TRBV12-4,13,TRBJ2-1,TRBD2,few,TGTGCCAGCAGCCGGACTAGCGACAATGAGCAGTTCTTC,CASSRTSDNEQFF
TRBV7-2,16,TRBJ2-1,TRBD2,.,TGTGCCAGCAGCTTACGGGGGACTAGCGGGGCCAATGAGCAGTTCTTC,CASSLRGTSGANEQFF
TRBV6-6,12,TRBJ2-3,.,.,TGTGCCAGCAGTAGTAATGGAGATACGCAGTATTTT,CASSSNGDTQYF
TRBV12-3/TRBV12-4,13,TRBJ2-1,.,.,TGTGCCAGCAGTTTTGGCGGGGCGGATGAGCAGTTCTTC,CASSFGGADEQFF
TRBV9,15,TRBJ2-3,.,.,TGTGCCAGCAGGAAAAGTGGAATGGGCACAGATACGCAGTATTTT,CASRKSGMGTDTQYF
TRBV11-2,13,TRBJ2-5,.,.,TGTGCCAGCAGCTTTTACACCCAAGAGACCCAGTACTTC,CASSFYTQETQYF
TRBV4-1,15,TRBJ2-6,TRBD1,many,TGCGCCAGCAGCCCCACCGGGACAGGGAGTAACGTCCTGACTTTC,CASSPTGTGSNVLTF
TRBV12-3/TRBV12-4,14,TRBJ2-5,.,.,TGTGCCAGCAGTTCGACTCCTCACCAAGAGACCCAGTACTTC,CASSSTPHQETQYF
TRBV7-2,18,TRBJ2-1,TRBD2,few,TGTGCCAGCAGCTCGAGGGGGCCGGGACTAGCGGGTCCTAGGGAGCAGTTCTTC,CASSSRGPGLAGPREQFF
TRBV7-3,13,TRBJ1-4,.,many,TGTGCCAGCAGCTTTGCAGGGTACGAAAAACTGTTTTTT,CASSFAGYEKLFF
TRBV18,15,TRBJ2-7,TRBD2,few,TGTGCCAGCTCACCCGAACTAGCGGGGGCCTACGAGCAGTACTTC,CASSPELAGAYEQYF
TRBV12-3/TRBV12-4,12,TRBJ2-7,.,few,TGTGCCAGCAGCGTCAGGGACTACGAGCAGTACTTC,CASSVRDYEQYF
TRBV29-1,13,TRBJ1-3,.,many,TGCAGCGCAACAGGAATCTCTGGAAACACCATATATTTT,CSATGISGNTIYF
TRBV6-2/TRBV6-3,13,TRBJ1-5,.,many,TGTGCCAGCAGTTATGCGGGGAATCAGCCCCAGCATTTT,CASSYAGNQPQHF